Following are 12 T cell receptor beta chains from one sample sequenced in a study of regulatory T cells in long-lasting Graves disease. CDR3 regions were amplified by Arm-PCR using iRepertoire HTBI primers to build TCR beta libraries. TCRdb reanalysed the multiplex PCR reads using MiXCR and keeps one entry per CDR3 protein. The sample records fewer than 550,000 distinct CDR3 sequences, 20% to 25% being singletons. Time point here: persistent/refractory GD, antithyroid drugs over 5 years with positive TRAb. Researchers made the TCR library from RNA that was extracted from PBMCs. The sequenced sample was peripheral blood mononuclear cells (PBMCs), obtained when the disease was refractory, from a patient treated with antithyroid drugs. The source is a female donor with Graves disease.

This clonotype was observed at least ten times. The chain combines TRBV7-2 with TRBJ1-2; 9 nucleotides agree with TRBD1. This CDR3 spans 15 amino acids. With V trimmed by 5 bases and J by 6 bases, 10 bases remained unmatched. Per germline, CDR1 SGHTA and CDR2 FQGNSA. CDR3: CASSPHRGRQDGYTF. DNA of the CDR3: TGTGCCAGCAGCCCTCACAGGGGGCGGCAAGATGGCTACACCTTC.

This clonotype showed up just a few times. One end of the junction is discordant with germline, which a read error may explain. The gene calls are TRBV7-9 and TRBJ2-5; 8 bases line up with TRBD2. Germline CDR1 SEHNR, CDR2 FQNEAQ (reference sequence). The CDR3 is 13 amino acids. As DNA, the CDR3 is TGTGCCAGCAGCTCCGGACTAGCAAAGACCCAGTGCTTC. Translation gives CASSSGLAKTQCF.

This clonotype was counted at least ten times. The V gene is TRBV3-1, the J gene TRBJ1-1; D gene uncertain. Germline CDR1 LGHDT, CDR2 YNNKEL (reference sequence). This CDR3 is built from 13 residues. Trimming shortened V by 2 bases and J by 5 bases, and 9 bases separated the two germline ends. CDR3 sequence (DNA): TGTGCCAGCAGCCAACTCGGTGAAACTGAAGCTTTCTTT. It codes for CASSQLGETEAFF.

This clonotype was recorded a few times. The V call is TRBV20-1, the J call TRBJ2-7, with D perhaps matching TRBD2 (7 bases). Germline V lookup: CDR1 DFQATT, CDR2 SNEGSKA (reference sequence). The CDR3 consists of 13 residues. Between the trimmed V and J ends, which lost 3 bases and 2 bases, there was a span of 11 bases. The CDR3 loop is CSASWGGTYEQYF. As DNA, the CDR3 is TGCAGTGCTAGTTGGGGGGGCACCTACGAGCAGTACTTC.

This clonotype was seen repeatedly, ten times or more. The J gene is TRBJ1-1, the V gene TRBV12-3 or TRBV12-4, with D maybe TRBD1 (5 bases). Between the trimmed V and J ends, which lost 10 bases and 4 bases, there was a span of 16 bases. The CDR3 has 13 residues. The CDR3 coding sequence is TGTGCCACTGCTGCTCAGGGTTTCACTGAAGCTTTCTTT. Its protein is CATAAQGFTEAFF.

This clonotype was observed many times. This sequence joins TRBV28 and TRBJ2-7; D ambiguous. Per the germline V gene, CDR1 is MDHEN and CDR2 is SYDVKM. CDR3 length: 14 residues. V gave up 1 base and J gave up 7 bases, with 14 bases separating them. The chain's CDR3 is CASSLFGQAVEQYF. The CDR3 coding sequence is TGTGCCAGCAGTTTATTCGGGCAGGCCGTAGAGCAGTACTTC.

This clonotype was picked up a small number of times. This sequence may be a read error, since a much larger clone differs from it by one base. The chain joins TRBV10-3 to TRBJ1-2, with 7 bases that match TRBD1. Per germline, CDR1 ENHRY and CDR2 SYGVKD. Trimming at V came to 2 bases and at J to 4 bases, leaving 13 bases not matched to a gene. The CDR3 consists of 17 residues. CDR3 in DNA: TGTGCCATCAGTGAGCGGACCGGGACAGCAGATGGCTATGGCTACACCTTC. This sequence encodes CAISERTGTADGYGYTF.

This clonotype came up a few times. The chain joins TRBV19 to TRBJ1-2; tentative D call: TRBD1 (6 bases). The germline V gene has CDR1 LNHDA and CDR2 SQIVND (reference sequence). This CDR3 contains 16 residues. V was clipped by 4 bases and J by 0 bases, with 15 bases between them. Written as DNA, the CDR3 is TGTGCCAGTAGTACCTATGACAGGAAAGCTAACTATGGCTACACCTTC. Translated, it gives CASSTYDRKANYGYTF.

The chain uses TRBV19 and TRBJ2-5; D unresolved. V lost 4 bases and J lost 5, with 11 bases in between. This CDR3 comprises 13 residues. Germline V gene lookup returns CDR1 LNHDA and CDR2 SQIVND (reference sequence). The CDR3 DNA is TGTGCCAGTAGTACAGACCTCGAGGAGACCCAGTACTTC. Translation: CASSTDLEETQYF.

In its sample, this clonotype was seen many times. The CDR3 reads CASKDRGDNYGYTF. The DNA for the CDR3 is TGTGCCAGCAAGGACAGGGGGGATAACTATGGCTACACCTTC. The rearrangement uses TRBV7-2 and TRBJ1-2, with 10 bases fitting TRBD1. Trimming took 7 bases from V and 1 from J; bases not matched to a gene: 3. Germline V CDR1 and CDR2: SGHTA, FQGNSA. The CDR3 extends over 14 amino acids.

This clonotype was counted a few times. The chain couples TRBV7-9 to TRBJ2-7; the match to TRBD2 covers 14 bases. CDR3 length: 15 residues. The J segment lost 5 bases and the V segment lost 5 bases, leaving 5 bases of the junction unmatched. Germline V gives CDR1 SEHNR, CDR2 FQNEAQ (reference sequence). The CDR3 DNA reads TGTGCCAGCAGCCTGAGACTAGCGGGGGGGAACGAGCAGTACTTC. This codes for CASSLRLAGGNEQYF. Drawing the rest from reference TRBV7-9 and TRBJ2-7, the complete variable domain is DTGVSQNPRHKITKRGQNVTFRCDPISEHNRLYWYRQTLGQGPEFLTYFQNEAQLEKSRLLSDRFSAERPKGSFSTLEIQRTEQGDSAMYLCASSLRLAGGNEQYFGPGTRLTVT.

CDR3 sequence (DNA): TGTGCCAGCAGCGTAGGATCTCAGGGCTTCGACACTGAAGCTTTCTTT. It encodes CASSVGSQGFDTEAFF. The V gene is TRBV9, the J gene TRBJ1-1; D perhaps matches TRBD1 (5 bases). Germline values: CDR1 SGDLS, CDR2 YYNGEE. V lost 0 bases and J 3 bases, leaving 15 bases between the germline ends. The CDR3 consists of 16 residues.